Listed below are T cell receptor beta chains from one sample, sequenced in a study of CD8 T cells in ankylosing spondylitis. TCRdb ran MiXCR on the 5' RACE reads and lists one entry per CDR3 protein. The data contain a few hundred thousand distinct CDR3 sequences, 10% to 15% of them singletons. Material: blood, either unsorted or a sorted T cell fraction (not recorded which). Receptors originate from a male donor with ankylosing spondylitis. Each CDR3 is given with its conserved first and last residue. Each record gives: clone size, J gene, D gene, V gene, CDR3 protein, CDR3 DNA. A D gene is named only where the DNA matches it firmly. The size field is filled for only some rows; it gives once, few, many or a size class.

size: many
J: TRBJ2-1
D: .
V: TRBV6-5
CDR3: CASSYSTWNRANEQFF
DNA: TGTGCCAGCAGTTACTCGACTTGGAATAGGGCCAATGAGCAGTTCTTC

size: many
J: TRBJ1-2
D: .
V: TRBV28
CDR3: CASSFRAGRHGYTF
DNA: TGTGCCAGCAGTTTCCGAGCGGGACGACACGGCTACACCTTC

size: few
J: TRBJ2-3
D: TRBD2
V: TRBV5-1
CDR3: CASSLRGVSGDTQYF
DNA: TGCGCCAGCAGCTTGCGGGGGGTCTCGGGAGATACGCAGTATTTT

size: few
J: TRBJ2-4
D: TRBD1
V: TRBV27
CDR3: CASSGTGGDIQYF
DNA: TGTGCCAGCTCCGGGACAGGAGGCGACATTCAGTACTTC

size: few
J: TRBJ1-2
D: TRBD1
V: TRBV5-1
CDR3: CASSLGPGQRYGYTF
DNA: TGCGCCAGCAGCTTAGGGCCGGGACAGAGATATGGCTACACCTTC

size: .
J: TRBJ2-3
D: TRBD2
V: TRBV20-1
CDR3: CSAGPGEGLYTDTQYF
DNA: TGCAGTGCTGGACCGGGGGAGGGCCTCTACACAGATACGCAGTATTTT

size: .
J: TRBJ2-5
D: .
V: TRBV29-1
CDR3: CSASGNHETQYF
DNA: TGCAGCGCCTCAGGGAATCACGAGACCCAGTACTTC

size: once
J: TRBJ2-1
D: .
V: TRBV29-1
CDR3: CTARDYNEQFF
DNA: TGCACCGCGCGGGACTACAATGAGCAGTTCTTC

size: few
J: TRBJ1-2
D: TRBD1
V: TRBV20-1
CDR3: CSASDRGDGYTF
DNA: TGCAGTGCCTCGGACAGGGGTGATGGCTACACCTTC

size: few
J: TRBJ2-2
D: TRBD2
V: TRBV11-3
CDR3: CASSQLAGGRTGELFF
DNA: TGTGCCAGCAGCCAGCTAGCGGGAGGGAGGACCGGGGAGCTGTTTTTT

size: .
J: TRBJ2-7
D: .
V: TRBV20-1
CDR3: CSAPDKLGPLRYEQYF
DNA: TGCAGTGCTCCCGATAAACTTGGACCACTCAGGTACGAGCAGTACTTC

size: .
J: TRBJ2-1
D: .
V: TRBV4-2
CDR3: CASSQAPSGHNEQFF
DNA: TGTGCCAGCAGCCAGGCCCCTTCCGGGCACAATGAGCAGTTCTTC

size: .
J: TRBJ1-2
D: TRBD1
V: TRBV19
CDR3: CASSTARTGGDYGYTF
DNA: TGTGCCAGTAGTACCGCCCGGACAGGGGGCGACTATGGCTACACCTTC

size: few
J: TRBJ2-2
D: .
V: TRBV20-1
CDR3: CSASFPGTGELFF
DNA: TGCAGTGCTAGTTTCCCGGGCACCGGGGAGCTGTTTTTT

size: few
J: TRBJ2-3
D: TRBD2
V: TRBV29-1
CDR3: CSVHGLATDTQYF
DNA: TGCAGCGTTCACGGACTAGCAACAGATACGCAGTATTTT

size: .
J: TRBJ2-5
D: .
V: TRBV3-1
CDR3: CASSQRRDQTQYF
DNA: TGTGCCAGCAGCCAACGGCGCGATCAGACCCAGTACTTC

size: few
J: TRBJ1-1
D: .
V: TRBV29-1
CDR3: CSDALRGAGNTEAFF
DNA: TGCAGCGACGCCCTAAGGGGGGCGGGGAACACTGAAGCTTTCTTT

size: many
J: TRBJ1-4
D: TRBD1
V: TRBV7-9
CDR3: CASSGFRDSTNEKLFF
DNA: TGTGCCAGCAGCGGTTTCCGGGACAGTACTAATGAAAAACTGTTTTTT

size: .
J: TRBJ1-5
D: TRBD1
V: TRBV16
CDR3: CASSHLQGQHSNQPQHF
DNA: TGTGCCAGCAGCCACCTTCAGGGACAGCATAGCAATCAGCCCCAGCATTTT

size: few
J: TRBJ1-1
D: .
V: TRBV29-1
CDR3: CSARLSGTEAFF
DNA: TGCAGCGCAAGATTGTCAGGGACTGAAGCTTTCTTT

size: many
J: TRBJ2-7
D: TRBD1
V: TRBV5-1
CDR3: CASSLNPDRDYEQYF
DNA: TGCGCCAGCAGCCTGAATCCGGACAGGGACTACGAGCAGTACTTC

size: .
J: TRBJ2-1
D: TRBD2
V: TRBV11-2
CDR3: CASSLGRLAGFEQFF
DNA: TGTGCCAGCAGCTTAGGAAGACTAGCGGGATTTGAGCAGTTCTTC

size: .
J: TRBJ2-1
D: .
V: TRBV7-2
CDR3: CASSLAAGRSGSYNEQFF
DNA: TGTGCCAGCAGCTTGGCAGCCGGTCGCTCCGGCTCCTACAATGAGCAGTTCTTC

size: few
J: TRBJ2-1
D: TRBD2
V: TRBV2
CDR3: CASSEGGSTTSGRSYNEQFF
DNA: TGTGCCAGCAGTGAGGGGGGGAGTACTACTAGCGGGAGGTCCTACAATGAGCAGTTCTTC

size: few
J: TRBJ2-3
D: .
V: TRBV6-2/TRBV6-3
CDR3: CASSYSTTVADTDTQYF
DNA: TGTGCCAGCAGTTACTCGACCACTGTAGCGGACACAGATACGCAGTATTTT

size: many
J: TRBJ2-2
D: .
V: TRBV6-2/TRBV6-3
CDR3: CASSFTFDTGELFF
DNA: TGTGCCAGCAGCTTTACCTTTGATACCGGGGAGCTGTTTTTT

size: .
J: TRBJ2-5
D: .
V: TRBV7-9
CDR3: CASIVNTGPQTQYF
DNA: TGTGCCAGCATAGTAAATACAGGGCCACAGACCCAGTACTTC

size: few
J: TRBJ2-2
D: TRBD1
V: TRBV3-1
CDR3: CASSPEQGANTGELFF
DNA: TGTGCCAGCAGCCCCGAGCAGGGGGCGAACACCGGGGAGCTGTTTTTT

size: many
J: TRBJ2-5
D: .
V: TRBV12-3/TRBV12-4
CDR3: CASSLDSTETQYF
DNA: TGTGCCAGCAGTTTGGATTCGACAGAGACCCAGTACTTC

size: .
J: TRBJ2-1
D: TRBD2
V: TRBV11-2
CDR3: CASSLPQGLAGVHNEQFF
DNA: TGTGCCAGCAGCTTACCACAGGGACTAGCGGGAGTACACAATGAGCAGTTCTTC

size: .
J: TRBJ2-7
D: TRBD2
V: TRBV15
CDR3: CATSRDPAGGTYEQYF
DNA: TGTGCCACCAGCAGAGACCCCGCGGGGGGGACCTACGAGCAGTACTTC

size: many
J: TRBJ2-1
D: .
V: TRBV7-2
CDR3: CASSPEPDSYNEQFF
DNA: TGTGCCAGCAGCCCAGAACCGGACTCTTACAATGAGCAGTTCTTC

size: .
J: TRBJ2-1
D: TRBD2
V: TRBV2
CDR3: CASSATSGSVNEQFF
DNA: TGTGCCAGCAGTGCTACTAGCGGGAGCGTCAATGAGCAGTTCTTC

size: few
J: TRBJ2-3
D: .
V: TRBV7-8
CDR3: CASSLGPGPDTQYF
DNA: TGTGCCAGCAGCTTGGGCCCGGGACCAGATACGCAGTATTTT

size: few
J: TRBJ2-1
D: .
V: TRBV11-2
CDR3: CASSLREYNEQFF
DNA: TGTGCCAGCAGCTTGAGGGAGTACAATGAGCAGTTCTTC

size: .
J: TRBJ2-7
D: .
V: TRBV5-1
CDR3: CASSFRESYEQYF
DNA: TGCGCCAGCAGCTTCCGGGAATCCTACGAGCAGTACTTC